Here is one TCR beta chain with its context. The antigen is not known. This CDR3 comprises 19 residues. V was pared by 3 bases and J by 0 bases, with 12 bases of the junction left unmatched. Germline V lookup: CDR1 SGHVS, CDR2 FQNEAQ. This entry belongs to a study of naive and memory T cell subsets. An equimolar mix of two oligonucleotides served as the beta constant-region primer for TRBC1 and TRBC2. The ligated cDNA underwent four PCR rounds using SP2 and nested alpha and beta constant-region primers. A 12-nucleotide UMI and the SP2 primer were added to the cDNA 3' end by oligonucleotide ligation. TCRdb recomputed calls from the UMI-ligation and nested PCR reads with MiXCR, one row per CDR3 protein. This table has about 140,000 distinct CDR3 sequences, approximately 20% appearing once. General study results and limits: Possibly reflecting memory cells re-expressing CD45RA, a few larger clonotypes occurred in naive repertoires, especially CD8.

This receptor was taken from a human donor in good health. The sequenced sample consisted of naive CD8+ T cells from blood. The J gene is TRBJ2-1, the V gene TRBV7-8, with 9 bases that match TRBD2. Written as DNA, the CDR3 is TGTGCCAGCAGCTTGGGACTAGCTCTTGAGACTAGCTCCTACAATGAGCAGTTCTTC. Encoded protein: CASSLGLALETSSYNEQFF. The full variable domain, with the rest looked up from reference TRBV7-8 and TRBJ2-1, is GAGVSQSPRYKVAKRGQDVALRCDPISGHVSLFWYQQALGQGPEFLTYFQNEAQLDKSGLPSDRFFAERPEGSVSTLKIQRTQQEDSAVYLCASSLGLALETSSYNEQFFGPGTRLTVL.